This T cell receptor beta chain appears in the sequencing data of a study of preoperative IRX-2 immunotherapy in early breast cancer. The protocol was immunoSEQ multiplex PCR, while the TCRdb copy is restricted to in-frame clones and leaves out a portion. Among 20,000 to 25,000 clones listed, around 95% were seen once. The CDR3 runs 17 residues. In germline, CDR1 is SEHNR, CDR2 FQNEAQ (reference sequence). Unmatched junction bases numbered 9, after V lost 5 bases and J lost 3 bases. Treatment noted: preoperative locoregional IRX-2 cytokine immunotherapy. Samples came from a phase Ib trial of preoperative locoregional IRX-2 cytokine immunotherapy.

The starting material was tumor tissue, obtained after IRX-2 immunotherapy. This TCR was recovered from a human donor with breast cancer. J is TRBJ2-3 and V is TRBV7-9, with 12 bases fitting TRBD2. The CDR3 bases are TGTGCCAGCAGCCGTTGGACTAGCGGGGTCCAGACAGATACGCAGTATTTT. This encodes CASSRWTSGVQTDTQYF.